The source of this T cell receptor (beta chain) is a study of tumor-infiltrating lymphocytes in primary liver carcinoma. Study-level information: Tumors were stage T1-T3 N0M0, roughly 4.2 to 11 cm across.

Investigators took RNA and DNA out together from about 19-30 mg of unsorted bulk tissue. The cohort consisted of patients whose primary liver carcinoma was surgically resected. The investigators made TCR beta cDNA from roughly 0.45 ug total RNA, using a constant-region primer. It was through three nested multiplex PCR rounds of slightly modified ARM-PCR that TCR beta libraries arose. Forward primers for TRBV1-TRBV30 and a C-beta reverse primer served the first two PCR rounds, at around 9 cycles each. MiXCR, applied by TCRdb to the multiplex PCR reads, yields one record per CDR3 protein. The profile shows 55,000 to 65,000 distinct CDR3 sequences, 60% to 85% of them singletons. Trimming took 5 bases from V and 4 from J, leaving 17 bases between them. The length of the CDR3 is 15 residues. Study-wide results and caveats: Detection in all five tumor regions applied to only about 7.5-24% of top clones. Relative to tumor region pairs, the tumor-adjacent and tumor-blood pairs showed overlap that was lower.

This clonotype has a count of ten or more. The antigen remains undetermined. The chain joins TRBV12-3 or TRBV12-4 to TRBJ2-5; tentatively, D is TRBD1 (6 bases). The receptor's source is a man aged 40-49 years with primary liver carcinoma and hepatitis B virus infection. Material: liver tumor tissue from sampling region 2. The subset: tumor region T2, inferior pole. The CDR3 is CASSGTLFGSETQYF. Here the CDR3 DNA reads TGTGCCAGCAGTGGGACACTCTTTGGGTCAGAGACCCAGTACTTC.